The rows below give T cell receptor beta chains drawn from one sample of a study of blood T cells in healthy people across ages. TCRdb ran MiXCR on the 5' RACE reads and lists one entry per CDR3 protein. The repertoire consists of approximately 2,000,000 distinct CDR3 sequences, with roughly two fifths occurring once and the leading ten covering about 23%. The specimen was blood. The receptors here all came from a human donor in good health. Each CDR3 is given without its conserved first and last residue. Clone size appears in some rows only: once, few, many, or a class for an expanded clone.

j_gene: TRBJ2-1
v_gene: TRBV29-1
abundance: few
CDR3aa: SVQLAGGWNEQF

j_gene: TRBJ2-3
v_gene: TRBV5-1
abundance: .
CDR3aa: ASSPTGTSLTDTQY

j_gene: TRBJ2-1
v_gene: TRBV12-3/TRBV12-4
abundance: few
CDR3aa: ASRPWQSGDEQF

j_gene: TRBJ1-2
v_gene: TRBV20-1
abundance: .
CDR3aa: SAPPGQLLYGYT

j_gene: TRBJ2-5
v_gene: TRBV7-2
abundance: .
CDR3aa: ASSWGQGDWETQY

j_gene: TRBJ1-2
v_gene: TRBV7-9
abundance: .
CDR3aa: ASSLAVIYGYT

j_gene: TRBJ2-7
v_gene: TRBV28
abundance: .
CDR3aa: ASSSGTTSGNYEQY

j_gene: TRBJ2-1
v_gene: TRBV6-2/TRBV6-3
abundance: .
CDR3aa: ASSRAGSGMFSYDEQF

j_gene: TRBJ2-1
v_gene: TRBV29-1
abundance: few
CDR3aa: SVEDPKGGSSYNEQF

j_gene: .
v_gene: TRBV5-1
abundance: .
CDR3aa: ASSLAPGQLINEQY

j_gene: TRBJ2-7
v_gene: TRBV20-1
abundance: .
CDR3aa: SVRVGGTGDDNYEQY

j_gene: TRBJ2-7
v_gene: TRBV5-4
abundance: many
CDR3aa: ASSSGTGRYEQY

j_gene: TRBJ2-1
v_gene: TRBV20-1
abundance: .
CDR3aa: SATESFNEQF

j_gene: TRBJ1-2
v_gene: TRBV5-4
abundance: .
CDR3aa: ASSLAGSANYGYT

j_gene: TRBJ1-1
v_gene: TRBV25-1
abundance: .
CDR3aa: ASSEGIPGTEAF

j_gene: TRBJ2-7
v_gene: TRBV7-6
abundance: .
CDR3aa: ASSLDGGFEQY

j_gene: TRBJ2-1
v_gene: TRBV29-1
abundance: few
CDR3aa: SVDFSSYNEQF

j_gene: TRBJ1-6
v_gene: TRBV4-1
abundance: .
CDR3aa: ASSQDSSTLH

j_gene: TRBJ1-2
v_gene: TRBV25-1
abundance: few
CDR3aa: ASRPRTGQAYGYT

j_gene: TRBJ1-5
v_gene: TRBV18
abundance: .
CDR3aa: ASSPPGGAPNQPQH

j_gene: TRBJ2-3
v_gene: TRBV10-3
abundance: few
CDR3aa: AISVTQGASTDTQY

j_gene: TRBJ2-1
v_gene: TRBV2
abundance: .
CDR3aa: ASSEQVNEQF

j_gene: TRBJ1-2
v_gene: TRBV27
abundance: .
CDR3aa: ASSLLGDTGGYT

j_gene: TRBJ2-1
v_gene: TRBV7-2
abundance: few
CDR3aa: ASSLDGNSYNEQF

j_gene: TRBJ1-4
v_gene: TRBV15
abundance: few
CDR3aa: ATSVVRGEYEKLF

j_gene: TRBJ1-2
v_gene: TRBV28
abundance: few
CDR3aa: ASSEPQGPMRGYT

j_gene: TRBJ1-6
v_gene: TRBV19
abundance: .
CDR3aa: ASSPSIWANSPLH

j_gene: TRBJ2-1
v_gene: TRBV18
abundance: .
CDR3aa: ASSPPGQGLNEQF

j_gene: TRBJ1-2
v_gene: TRBV7-2
abundance: .
CDR3aa: ASSLDTTGYT

j_gene: TRBJ2-3
v_gene: TRBV12-3/TRBV12-4
abundance: .
CDR3aa: ASSFQGSSADTQY

j_gene: TRBJ1-2
v_gene: TRBV24-1
abundance: few
CDR3aa: ATSVGQRGGYT

j_gene: TRBJ2-7
v_gene: TRBV11-1
abundance: few
CDR3aa: ASSSSSGDYYEQY

j_gene: TRBJ1-2
v_gene: TRBV7-9
abundance: .
CDR3aa: ASSLGSVQGQGYT

j_gene: TRBJ1-3
v_gene: TRBV4-1
abundance: .
CDR3aa: ASSQPRQGARGNTIY

j_gene: TRBJ1-2
v_gene: TRBV3-1
abundance: few
CDR3aa: ASSQGSEGDYGYT

j_gene: TRBJ1-4
v_gene: TRBV20-1
abundance: .
CDR3aa: SARIHSSTNEKLF

j_gene: TRBJ2-3
v_gene: TRBV15
abundance: few
CDR3aa: ATSSGTDRRADTQY

j_gene: TRBJ2-6
v_gene: TRBV28
abundance: few
CDR3aa: ASRGSLGANVLT

j_gene: TRBJ1-2
v_gene: TRBV7-9
abundance: .
CDR3aa: ASTHPGGGGYT

j_gene: TRBJ1-5
v_gene: TRBV3-1
abundance: .
CDR3aa: ASSVPTGWIQH

j_gene: TRBJ2-3
v_gene: TRBV24-1
abundance: .
CDR3aa: ATSVRTGVTDTQY

j_gene: TRBJ2-3
v_gene: TRBV9
abundance: .
CDR3aa: ASSVEGGHGPDTQY

j_gene: TRBJ1-2
v_gene: TRBV29-1
abundance: .
CDR3aa: SAPEGVGYT

j_gene: TRBJ2-7
v_gene: TRBV12-3/TRBV12-4
abundance: few
CDR3aa: ASSSCYEQY